The source of this T cell receptor (beta chain) is a study of T cell repertoires in aging, cancer and after chemotherapy. Study-level information: Clear clonal overlap appeared across healthy donor samples taken over several months to years. Study outcomes and limitations: Age-matched healthy donors had significantly more diverse, less clonal blood TCR repertoires than untreated cancer patients. In cancer patients, declining TCR diversity with age involved lost richness and lost evenness.

A note on this clonotype: What it recognizes is unknown.

Multiplex touch-down PCR with TRB-A/B primers amplified rearranged V-D-J TRB sequences. TCRdb ran MiXCR on the multiplex PCR reads and lists one entry per CDR3 protein. The top ten hold over 9% of the sample, which has about 12,000 distinct CDR3 sequences, 31% seen once. Peripheral blood genomic DNA, not sorted cells or RNA, was the template. Germline V gene lookup returns CDR1 DFQATT and CDR2 SNEGSKA (reference sequence). This CDR3 contains 14 residues. V lost 3 bases and J lost 0, with 12 bases in between. The sequenced material came from blood. V and J are TRBV20-1 and TRBJ2-7; weak D call: TRBD1 (6 bases). The sequence came from a human donor in good health. The donor label of this sample is uncertain. The CDR3 region is CSASDRPTSYEQYF. Written as DNA, the CDR3 is TGCAGTGCTAGCGACAGGCCCACCTCCTACGAGCAGTACTTC.